This TCR beta chain was recovered during a study of T cells in Graves' hyperthyroidism and ophthalmopathy. There were TCR beta CDR3 regions amplified from RNA transcripts. Initially, a first-round RT-PCR of the TCR CDR3 employed the HTBI primer set. TCRdb recomputed calls from the multiplex PCR reads with MiXCR, one row per CDR3 protein. The sample has 620,000 or so distinct CDR3 sequences, more than 14% seen once. This clonotype was seen many times. Sequencing used blood. This clonotype was sampled from a woman in her 50s with Graves' ophthalmopathy.

The chain's CDR3 is CASSYNRDEQYF. In nucleotides, the CDR3 is TGCGCCAGCAGCTACAACAGGGACGAGCAGTACTTC. The chain uses TRBV5-1 and TRBJ2-7; a possible D gene is TRBD1 (6 bases). The germline V and J ends were trimmed by 3 bases and 5 bases, with 9 bases remaining between them. The CDR3 length is 12 residues. Germline V gene lookup returns CDR1 SGHRS and CDR2 YFSETQ.